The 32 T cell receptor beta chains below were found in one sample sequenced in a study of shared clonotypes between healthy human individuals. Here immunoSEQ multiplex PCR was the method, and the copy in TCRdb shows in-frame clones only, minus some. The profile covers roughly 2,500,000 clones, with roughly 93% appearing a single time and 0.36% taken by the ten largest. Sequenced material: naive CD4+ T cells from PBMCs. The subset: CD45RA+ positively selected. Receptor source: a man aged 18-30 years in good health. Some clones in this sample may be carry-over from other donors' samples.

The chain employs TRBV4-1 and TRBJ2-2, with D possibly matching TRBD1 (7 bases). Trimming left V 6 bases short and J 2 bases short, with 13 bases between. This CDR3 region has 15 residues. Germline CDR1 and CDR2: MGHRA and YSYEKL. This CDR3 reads CASSPQGGNTGELFF. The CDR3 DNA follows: TGCGCCAGCAGTCCTCAGGGGGGAAACACCGGGGAGCTGTTTTTT.

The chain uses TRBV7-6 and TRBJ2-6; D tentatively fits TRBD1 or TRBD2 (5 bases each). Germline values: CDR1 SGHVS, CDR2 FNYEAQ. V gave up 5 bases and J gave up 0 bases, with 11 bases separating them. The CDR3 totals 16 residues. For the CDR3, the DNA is TGTGCCAGCAGCACGGGACCCAGCTCTGGGGCCAACGTCCTGACTTTC. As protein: CASSTGPSSGANVLTF.

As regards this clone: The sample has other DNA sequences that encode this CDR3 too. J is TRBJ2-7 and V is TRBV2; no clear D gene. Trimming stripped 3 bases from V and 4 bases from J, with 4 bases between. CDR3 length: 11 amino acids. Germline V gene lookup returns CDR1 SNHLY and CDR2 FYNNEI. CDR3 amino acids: CASSEEYEQYF. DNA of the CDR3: TGTGCCAGCAGTGAGGAGTACGAGCAGTACTTC.

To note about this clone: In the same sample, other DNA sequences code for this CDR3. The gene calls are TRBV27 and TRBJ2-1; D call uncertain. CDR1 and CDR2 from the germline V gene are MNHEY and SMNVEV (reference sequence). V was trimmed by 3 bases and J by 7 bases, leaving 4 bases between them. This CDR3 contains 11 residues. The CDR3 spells CASSLLNEQFF. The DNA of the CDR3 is TGTGCCAGCAGTTTGCTTAATGAGCAGTTCTTC.

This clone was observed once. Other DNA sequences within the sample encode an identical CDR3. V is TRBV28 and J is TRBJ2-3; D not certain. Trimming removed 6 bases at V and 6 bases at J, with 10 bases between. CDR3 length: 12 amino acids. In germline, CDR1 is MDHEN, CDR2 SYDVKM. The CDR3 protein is CASSPPGDTQYF. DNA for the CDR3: TGTGCCAGCAGCCCGCCTGGGGATACGCAGTATTTT.

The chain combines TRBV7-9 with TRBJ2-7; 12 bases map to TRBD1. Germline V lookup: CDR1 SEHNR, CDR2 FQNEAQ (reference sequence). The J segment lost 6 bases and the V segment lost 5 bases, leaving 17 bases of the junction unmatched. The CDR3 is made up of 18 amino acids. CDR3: CASSLKSPGTGGWSEQYF. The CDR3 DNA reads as TGTGCCAGCAGCCTCAAGAGCCCCGGGACAGGGGGCTGGAGCGAGCAGTACTTC.

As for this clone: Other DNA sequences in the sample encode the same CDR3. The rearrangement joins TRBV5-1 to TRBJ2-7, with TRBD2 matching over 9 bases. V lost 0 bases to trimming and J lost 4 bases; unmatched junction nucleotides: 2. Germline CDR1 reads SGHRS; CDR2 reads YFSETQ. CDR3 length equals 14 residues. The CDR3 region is CASSLGREGYEQYF. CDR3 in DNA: TGCGCCAGCAGCTTGGGGCGGGAGGGATACGAGCAGTACTTC.

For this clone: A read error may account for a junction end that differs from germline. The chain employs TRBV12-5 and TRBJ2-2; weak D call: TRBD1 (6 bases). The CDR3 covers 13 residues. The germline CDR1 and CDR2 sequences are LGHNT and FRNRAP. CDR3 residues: CASEGEGPGELFF. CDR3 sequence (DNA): TGTGCGAGTGAGGGGGAAGGCCCCGGGGAGCTGTTTTTT.

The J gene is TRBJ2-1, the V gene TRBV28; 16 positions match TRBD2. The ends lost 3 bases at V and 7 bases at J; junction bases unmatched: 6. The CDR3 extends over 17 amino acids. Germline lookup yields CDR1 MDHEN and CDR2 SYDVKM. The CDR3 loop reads CASSLGLAGGPQNEQFF. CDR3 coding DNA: TGTGCCAGCAGTTTGGGACTAGCGGGAGGGCCTCAGAATGAGCAGTTCTTC.

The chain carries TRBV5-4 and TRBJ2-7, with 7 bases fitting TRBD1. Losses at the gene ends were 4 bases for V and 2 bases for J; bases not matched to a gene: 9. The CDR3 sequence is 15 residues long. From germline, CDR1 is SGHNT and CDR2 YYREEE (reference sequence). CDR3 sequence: CASSPQQGLTYEQYF. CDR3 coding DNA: TGTGCCAGCAGCCCCCAACAGGGGTTAACCTACGAGCAGTACTTC.

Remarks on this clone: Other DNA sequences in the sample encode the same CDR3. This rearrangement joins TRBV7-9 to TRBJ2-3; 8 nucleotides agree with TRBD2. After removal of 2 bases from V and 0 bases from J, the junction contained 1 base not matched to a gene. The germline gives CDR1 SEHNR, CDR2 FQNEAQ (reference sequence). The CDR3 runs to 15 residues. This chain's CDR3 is CASSLSSGSTDTQYF. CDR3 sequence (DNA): TGTGCCAGCAGCTTATCTAGCGGGAGCACAGATACGCAGTATTTT.

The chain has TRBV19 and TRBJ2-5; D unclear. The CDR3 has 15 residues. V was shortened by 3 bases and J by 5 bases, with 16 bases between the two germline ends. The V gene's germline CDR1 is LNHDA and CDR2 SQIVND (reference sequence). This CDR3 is CASSIFLGSLETQYF. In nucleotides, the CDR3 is TGTGCCAGTAGTATCTTTCTTGGCAGTCTGGAGACCCAGTACTTC.

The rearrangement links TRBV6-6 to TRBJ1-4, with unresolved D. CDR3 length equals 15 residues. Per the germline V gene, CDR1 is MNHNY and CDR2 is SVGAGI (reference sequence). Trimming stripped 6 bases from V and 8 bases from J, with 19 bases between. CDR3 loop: CASRSTTLTVEKLFF. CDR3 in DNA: TGTGCCAGCAGATCGACGACGCTTACGGTGGAAAAACTGTTTTTT.

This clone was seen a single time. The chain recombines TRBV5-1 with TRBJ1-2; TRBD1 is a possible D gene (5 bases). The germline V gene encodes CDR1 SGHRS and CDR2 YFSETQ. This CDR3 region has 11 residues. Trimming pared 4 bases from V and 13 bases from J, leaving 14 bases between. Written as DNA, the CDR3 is TGCGCCAGCAGCGGGACGGACTTGCTCACCTTC. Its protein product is CASSGTDLLTF.

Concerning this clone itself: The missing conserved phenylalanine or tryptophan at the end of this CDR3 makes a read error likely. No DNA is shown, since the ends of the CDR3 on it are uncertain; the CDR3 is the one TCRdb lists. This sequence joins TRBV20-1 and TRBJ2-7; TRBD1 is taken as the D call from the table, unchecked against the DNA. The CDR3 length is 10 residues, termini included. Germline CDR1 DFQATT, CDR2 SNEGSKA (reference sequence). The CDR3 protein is CSARRTGAAL.

This CDR3 is CASSSSRAGLAGETQYF. The CDR3, as DNA: TGTGCCAGCAGCTCATCCAGAGCGGGACTAGCGGGAGAGACCCAGTACTTC. The chain is built from TRBV5-4 and TRBJ2-5, with 12 bases identical to TRBD2. Trimming at V came to 3 bases and at J to 4 bases, leaving 10 bases not matched to a gene. The CDR3 has 17 amino acids. Germline V gives CDR1 SGHNT, CDR2 YYREEE (reference sequence). Full variable domain (missing parts from reference TRBV5-4 and TRBJ2-5): ETGVTQSPTHLIKTRGQQVTLRCSSQSGHNTVSWYQQALGQGPQFIFQYYREEENGRGNFPPRFSGLQFPNYSSELNVNALELDDSALYLCASSSSRAGLAGETQYFGPGTRLLVL.

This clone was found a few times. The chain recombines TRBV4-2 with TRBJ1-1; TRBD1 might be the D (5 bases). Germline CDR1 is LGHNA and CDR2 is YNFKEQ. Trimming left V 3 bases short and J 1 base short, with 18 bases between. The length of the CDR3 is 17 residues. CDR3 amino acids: CASSHAPMLRGNTEAFF. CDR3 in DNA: TGTGCCAGCAGCCATGCCCCAATGTTAAGGGGGAACACTGAAGCTTTCTTT.

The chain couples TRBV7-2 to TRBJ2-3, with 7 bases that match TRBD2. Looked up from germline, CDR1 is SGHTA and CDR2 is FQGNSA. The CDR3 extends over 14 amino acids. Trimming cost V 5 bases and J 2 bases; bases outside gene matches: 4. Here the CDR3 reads CASSPAGLTDTQYF. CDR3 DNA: TGTGCCAGCAGCCCAGCGGGGCTCACAGATACGCAGTATTTT.

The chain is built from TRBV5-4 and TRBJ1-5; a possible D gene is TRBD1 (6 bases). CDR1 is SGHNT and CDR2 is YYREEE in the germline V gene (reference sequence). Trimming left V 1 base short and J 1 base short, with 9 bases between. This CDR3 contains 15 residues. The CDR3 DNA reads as TGTGCCAGCAGCTTGAACGGACAGAGCAATCAGCCCCAGCATTTT. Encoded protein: CASSLNGQSNQPQHF.

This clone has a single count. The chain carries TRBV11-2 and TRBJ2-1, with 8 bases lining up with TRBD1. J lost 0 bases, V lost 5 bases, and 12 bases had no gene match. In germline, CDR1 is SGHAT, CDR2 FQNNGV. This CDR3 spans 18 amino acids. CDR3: CASSRYRGTMSSYNEQFF. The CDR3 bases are TGTGCCAGCAGCCGTTACAGGGGGACAATGAGCTCCTACAATGAGCAGTTCTTC.

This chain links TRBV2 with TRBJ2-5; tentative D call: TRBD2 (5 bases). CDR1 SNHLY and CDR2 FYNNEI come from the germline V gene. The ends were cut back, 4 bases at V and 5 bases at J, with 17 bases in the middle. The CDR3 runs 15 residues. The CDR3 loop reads CASSGAGRRGETQYF. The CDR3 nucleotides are TGTGCCAGCAGTGGGGCGGGCAGAAGAGGGGAGACCCAGTACTTC.

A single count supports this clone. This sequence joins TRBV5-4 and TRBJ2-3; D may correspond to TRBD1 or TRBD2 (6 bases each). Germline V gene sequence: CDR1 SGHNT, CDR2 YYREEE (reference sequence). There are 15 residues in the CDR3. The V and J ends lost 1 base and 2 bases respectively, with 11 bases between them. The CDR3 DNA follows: TGTGCCAGCAGCTTGACCGGGGGCCTCACAGATACGCAGTATTTT. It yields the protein CASSLTGGLTDTQYF.

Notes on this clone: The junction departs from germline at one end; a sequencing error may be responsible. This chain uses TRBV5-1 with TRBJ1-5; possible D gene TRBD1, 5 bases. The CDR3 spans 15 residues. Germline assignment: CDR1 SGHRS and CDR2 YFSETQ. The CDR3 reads CASRLDGGGNQPQHF. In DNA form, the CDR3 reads TGCGCCAGCAGGTTGGATGGGGGGGGCAATCAGCCCCAGCATTTT.

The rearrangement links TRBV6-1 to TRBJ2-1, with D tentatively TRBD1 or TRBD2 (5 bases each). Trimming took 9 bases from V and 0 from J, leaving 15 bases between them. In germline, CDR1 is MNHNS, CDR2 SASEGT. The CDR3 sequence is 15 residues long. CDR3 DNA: TGTGCCAGTCCCCGGGACCCGGGCTCCTACAATGAGCAGTTCTTC. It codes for CASPRDPGSYNEQFF.

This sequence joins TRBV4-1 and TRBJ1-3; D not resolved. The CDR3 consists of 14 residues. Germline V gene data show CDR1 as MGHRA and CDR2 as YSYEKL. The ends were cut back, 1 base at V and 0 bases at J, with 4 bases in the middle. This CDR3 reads CASSQGTSGNTIYF. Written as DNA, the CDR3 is TGCGCCAGCAGCCAAGGGACCTCTGGAAACACCATATATTTT.

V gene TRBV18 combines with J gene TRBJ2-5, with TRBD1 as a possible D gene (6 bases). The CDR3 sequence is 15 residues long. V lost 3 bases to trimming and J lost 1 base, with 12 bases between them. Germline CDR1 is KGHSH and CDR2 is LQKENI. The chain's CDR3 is CASSPSTGLQETQYF. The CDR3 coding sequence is TGTGCCAGCTCACCTTCGACAGGTCTCCAAGAGACCCAGTACTTC.

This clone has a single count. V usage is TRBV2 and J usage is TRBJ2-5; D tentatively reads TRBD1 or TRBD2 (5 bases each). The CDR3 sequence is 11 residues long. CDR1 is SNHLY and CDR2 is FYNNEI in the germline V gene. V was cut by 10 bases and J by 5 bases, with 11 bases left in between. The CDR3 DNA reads TGTGCCACAGGGACGCGGGAGACCCAGTACTTC. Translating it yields CATGTRETQYF.

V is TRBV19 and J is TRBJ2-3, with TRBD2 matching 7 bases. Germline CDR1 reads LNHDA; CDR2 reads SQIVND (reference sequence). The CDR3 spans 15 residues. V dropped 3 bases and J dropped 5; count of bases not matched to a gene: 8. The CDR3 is CASSIGGRGGDTQYF. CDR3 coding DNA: TGTGCCAGTAGTATTGGAGGGAGGGGAGGAGATACGCAGTATTTT.

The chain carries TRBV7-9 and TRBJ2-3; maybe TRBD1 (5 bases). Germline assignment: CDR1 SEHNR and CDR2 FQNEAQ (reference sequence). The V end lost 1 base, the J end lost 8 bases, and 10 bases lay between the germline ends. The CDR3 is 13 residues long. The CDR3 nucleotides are TGTGCCAGCAGCTTAGTACAGGAAGGTACGCAGTATTTT. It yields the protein CASSLVQEGTQYF.

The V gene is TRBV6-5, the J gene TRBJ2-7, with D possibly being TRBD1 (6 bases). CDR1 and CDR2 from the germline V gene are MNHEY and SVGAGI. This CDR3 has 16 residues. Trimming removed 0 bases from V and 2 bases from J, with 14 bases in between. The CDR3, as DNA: TGTGCCAGCAGTTACTCGGGGGCAGGGTACGCCTACGAGCAGTACTTC. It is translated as CASSYSGAGYAYEQYF.

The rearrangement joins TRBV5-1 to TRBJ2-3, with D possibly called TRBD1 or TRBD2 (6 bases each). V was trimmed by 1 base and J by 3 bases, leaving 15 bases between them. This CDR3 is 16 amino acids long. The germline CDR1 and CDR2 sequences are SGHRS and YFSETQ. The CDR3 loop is CASSLQARGETDTQYF. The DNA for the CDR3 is TGCGCCAGCAGCTTGCAAGCTAGGGGGGAGACAGATACGCAGTATTTT.

This CDR3 is CASSQGSGANVLTF. The CDR3 DNA sequence: TGTGCCAGCAGCCAGGGGTCTGGGGCCAACGTCCTGACTTTC. This rearrangement joins TRBV7-9 to TRBJ2-6; tentative D call: TRBD1 (6 bases). Germline CDR1 reads SEHNR; CDR2 reads FQNEAQ (reference sequence). V gave up 5 bases and J gave up 1 base, with 6 bases separating them. The CDR3 is 14 amino acids.